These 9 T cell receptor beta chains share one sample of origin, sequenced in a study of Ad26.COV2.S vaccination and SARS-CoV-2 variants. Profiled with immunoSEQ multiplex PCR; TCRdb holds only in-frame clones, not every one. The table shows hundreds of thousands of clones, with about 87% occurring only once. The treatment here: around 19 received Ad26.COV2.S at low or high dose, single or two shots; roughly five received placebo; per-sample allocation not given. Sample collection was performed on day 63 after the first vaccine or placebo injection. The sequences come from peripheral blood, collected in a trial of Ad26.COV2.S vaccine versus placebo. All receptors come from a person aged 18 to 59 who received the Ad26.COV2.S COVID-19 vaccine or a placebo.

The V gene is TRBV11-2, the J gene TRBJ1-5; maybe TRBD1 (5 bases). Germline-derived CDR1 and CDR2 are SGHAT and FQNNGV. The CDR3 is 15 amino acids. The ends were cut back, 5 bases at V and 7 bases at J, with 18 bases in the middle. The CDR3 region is CASSLGIWGNQPQHF. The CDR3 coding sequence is TGTGCCAGCAGCCTTGGAATTTGGGGGAACCAGCCCCAGCATTTT.

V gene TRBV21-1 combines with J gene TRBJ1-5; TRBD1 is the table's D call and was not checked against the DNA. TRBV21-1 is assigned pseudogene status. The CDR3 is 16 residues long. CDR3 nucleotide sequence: TGTGCCAGCAGCCTTACCTACAGGGACAGCAATCAGCCCCAGCATTTT. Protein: CASSLTYRDSNQPQHF.

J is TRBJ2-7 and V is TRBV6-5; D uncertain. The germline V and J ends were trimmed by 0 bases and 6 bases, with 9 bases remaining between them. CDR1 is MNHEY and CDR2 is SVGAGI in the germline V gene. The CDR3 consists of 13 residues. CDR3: CASSYSKATEQYF. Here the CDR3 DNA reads TGTGCCAGCAGTTACTCGAAAGCTACCGAGCAGTACTTC.

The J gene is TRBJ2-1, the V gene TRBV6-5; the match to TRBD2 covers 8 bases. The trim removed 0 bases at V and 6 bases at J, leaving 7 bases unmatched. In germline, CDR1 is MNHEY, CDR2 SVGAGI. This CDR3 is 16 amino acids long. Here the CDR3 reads CASSYSIRLAINEQFF. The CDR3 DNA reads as TGTGCCAGCAGTTACTCGATCCGACTAGCGATCAATGAGCAGTTCTTC.

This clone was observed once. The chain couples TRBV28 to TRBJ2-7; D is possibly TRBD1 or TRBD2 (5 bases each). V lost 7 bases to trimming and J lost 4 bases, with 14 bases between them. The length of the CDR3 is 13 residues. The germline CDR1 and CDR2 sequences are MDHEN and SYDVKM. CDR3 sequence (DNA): TGTGCCAGCACCTCTCGAGGGGAGTACGAGCAGTACTTC. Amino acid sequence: CASTSRGEYEQYF.

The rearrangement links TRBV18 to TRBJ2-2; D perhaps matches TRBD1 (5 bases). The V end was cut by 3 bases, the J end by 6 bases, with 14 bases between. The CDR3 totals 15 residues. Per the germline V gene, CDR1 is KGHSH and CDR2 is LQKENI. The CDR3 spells CASSPSQGNSGELFF. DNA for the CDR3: TGTGCCAGCTCACCCTCGCAGGGTAATTCCGGGGAGCTGTTTTTT.

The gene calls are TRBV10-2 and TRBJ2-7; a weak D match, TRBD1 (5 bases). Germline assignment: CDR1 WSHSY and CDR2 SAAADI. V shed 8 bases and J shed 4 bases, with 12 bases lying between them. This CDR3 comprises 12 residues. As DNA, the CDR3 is TGCGCCAGCCGGCGACAGTTATACGAGCAGTACTTC. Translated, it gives CASRRQLYEQYF.

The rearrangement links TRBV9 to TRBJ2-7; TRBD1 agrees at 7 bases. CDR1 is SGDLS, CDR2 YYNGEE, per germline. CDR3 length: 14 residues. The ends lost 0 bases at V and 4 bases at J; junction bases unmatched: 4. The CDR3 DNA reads TGTGCCAGCAGCGTAGGACAGGGTTTTTACGAGCAGTACTTC. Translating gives CASSVGQGFYEQYF.

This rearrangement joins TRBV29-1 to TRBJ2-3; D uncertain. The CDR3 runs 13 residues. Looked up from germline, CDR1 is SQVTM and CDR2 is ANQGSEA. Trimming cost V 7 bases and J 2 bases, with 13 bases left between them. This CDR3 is CSGHTKYTDTQYF. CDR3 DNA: TGCAGCGGGCACACGAAATACACAGATACGCAGTATTTT.